The following is a TCR beta chain sequence with its context. The antigen is undetermined. This entry comes from a study of cytomegalovirus exposure and HLA in healthy donors. At the level of the study: An earlier analysis found 110 million or so unique TCR beta sequences from approximately 170 million T cells. General observations from the study: A missense variant in DCLRE1C was later tied to TCR beta V- and J-gene trimming. A later analysis found TCR association rates differed by HLA locus, highest for DRB1 and lowest for HLA-C. In a later analysis, at a false discovery rate of 0.05, 16,951 TCR beta sequences matched HLA alleles.

The PCR employed 60 Vbeta primers together with 13 Jbeta primers. Measured with immunoSEQ multiplex PCR; TCRdb has only the in-frame clones, and not every one. This table has around 200,000 clones, roughly 68% appearing once. In germline, CDR1 is SGHDN, CDR2 FVKESK. This CDR3 is 17 amino acids long. The V end was cut by 1 base, the J end by 3 bases, with 13 bases between. Sequencing was done on a sample of PBMCs. The receptor comes from a man aged 35 to 55 in good health and CMV-seropositive. This rearrangement joins TRBV14 to TRBJ1-6; no clear D. The CDR3 DNA is TGTGCCAGCAGCCAAGGCCCGGGAAGAGACTATAATTCACCCCTCCACTTT. Encoded protein: CASSQGPGRDYNSPLHF.